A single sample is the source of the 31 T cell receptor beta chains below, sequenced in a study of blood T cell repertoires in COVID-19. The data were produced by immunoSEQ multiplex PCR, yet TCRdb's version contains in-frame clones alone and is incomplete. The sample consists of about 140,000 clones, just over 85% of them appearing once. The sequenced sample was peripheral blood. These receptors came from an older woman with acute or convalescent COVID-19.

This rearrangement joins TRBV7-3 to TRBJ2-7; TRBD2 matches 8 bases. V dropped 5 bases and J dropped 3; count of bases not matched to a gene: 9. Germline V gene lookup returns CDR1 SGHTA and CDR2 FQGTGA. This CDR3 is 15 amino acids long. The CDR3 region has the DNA TGTGCCAGCAGCCCTGGGTTTAGCGGGGACTACGAGCAGTACTTC. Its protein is CASSPGFSGDYEQYF.

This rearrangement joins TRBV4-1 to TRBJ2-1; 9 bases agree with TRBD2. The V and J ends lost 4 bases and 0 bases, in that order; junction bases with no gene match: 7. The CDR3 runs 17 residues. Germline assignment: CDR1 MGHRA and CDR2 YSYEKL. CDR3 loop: CASSRIAGDLSYNEQFF. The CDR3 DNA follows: TGCGCCAGCAGCCGAATAGCGGGGGATCTCTCCTACAATGAGCAGTTCTTC.

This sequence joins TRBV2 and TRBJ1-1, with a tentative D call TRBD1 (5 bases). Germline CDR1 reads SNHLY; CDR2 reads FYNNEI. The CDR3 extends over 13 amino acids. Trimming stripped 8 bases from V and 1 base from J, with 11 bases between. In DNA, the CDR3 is TGTGCCAGCGGTACCGACAGGAACACTGAAGCTTTCTTT. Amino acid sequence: CASGTDRNTEAFF.

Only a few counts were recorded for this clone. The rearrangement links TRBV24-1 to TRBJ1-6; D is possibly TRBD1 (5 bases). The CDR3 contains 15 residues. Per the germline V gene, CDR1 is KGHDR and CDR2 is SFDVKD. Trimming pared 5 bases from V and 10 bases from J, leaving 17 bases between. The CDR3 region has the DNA TGTGCCACCAGTGGGAAGGTCGGGGGAGACTCACCCCTCCACTTT. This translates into CATSGKVGGDSPLHF.

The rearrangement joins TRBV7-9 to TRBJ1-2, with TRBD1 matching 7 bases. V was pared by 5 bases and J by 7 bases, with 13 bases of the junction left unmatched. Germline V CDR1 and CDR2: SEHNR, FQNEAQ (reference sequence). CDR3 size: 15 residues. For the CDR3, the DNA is TGTGCCAGCAGCCTACTCTTACCACAGGGGTCTGGCTACACCTTC. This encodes CASSLLLPQGSGYTF.

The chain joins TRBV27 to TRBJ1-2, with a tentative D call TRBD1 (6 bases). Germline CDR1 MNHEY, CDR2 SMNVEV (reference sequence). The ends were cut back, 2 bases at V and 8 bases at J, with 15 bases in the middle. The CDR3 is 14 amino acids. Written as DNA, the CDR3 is TGTGCCAGCAGTTTAAGTGACAGGCCTTGGGGCTACACCTTC. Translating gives CASSLSDRPWGYTF.

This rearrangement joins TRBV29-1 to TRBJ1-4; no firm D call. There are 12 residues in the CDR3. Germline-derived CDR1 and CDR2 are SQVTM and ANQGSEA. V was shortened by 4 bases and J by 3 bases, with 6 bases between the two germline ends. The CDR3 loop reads CSVGRANEKLFF. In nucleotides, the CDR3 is TGCAGCGTTGGGAGGGCTAATGAAAAACTGTTTTTT.

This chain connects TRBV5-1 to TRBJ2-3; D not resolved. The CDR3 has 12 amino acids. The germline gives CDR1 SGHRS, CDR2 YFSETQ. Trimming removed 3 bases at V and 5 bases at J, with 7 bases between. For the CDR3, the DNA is TGCGCCAGCAGCTATAATTTAGATACGCAGTATTTT. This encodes CASSYNLDTQYF.

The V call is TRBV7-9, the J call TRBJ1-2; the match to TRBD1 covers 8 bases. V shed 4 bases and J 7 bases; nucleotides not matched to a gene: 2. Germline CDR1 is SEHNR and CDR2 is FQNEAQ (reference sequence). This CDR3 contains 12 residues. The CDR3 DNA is TGTGCCAGCAGCTCAACAGGGGGTGGCTACACCTTC. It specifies CASSSTGGGYTF.

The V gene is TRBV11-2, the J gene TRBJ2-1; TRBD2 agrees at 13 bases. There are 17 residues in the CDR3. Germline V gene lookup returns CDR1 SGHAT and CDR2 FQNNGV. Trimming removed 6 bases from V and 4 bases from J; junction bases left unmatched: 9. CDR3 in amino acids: CASRAGTSGEFYNEQFF. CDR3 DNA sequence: TGTGCCAGCAGGGCCGGGACTAGCGGGGAGTTTTACAATGAGCAGTTCTTC. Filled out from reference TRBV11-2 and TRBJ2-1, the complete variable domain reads EAGVAQSPRYKIIEKRQSVAFWCNPISGHATLYWYQQILGQGPKLLIQFQNNGVVDDSQLPKDRFSAERLKGVDSTLKIQPAKLEDSAVYLCASRAGTSGEFYNEQFFGPGTRLTVL.

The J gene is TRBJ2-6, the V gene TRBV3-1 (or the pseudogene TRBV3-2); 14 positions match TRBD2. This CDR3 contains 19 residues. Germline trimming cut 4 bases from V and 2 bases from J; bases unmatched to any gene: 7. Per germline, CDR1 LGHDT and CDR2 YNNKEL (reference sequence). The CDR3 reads CASSPRLAGGPPGANVLTF. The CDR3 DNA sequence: TGTGCCAGCAGCCCCCGACTAGCGGGGGGGCCTCCTGGGGCCAACGTCCTGACTTTC.

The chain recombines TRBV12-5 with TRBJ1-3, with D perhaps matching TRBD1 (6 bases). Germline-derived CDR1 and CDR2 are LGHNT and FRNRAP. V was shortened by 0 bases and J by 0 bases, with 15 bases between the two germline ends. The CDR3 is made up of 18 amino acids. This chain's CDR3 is CASGLVRDIGNSGNTIYF. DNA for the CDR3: TGTGCTAGTGGTTTGGTACGGGACATCGGAAACTCTGGAAACACCATATATTTT.

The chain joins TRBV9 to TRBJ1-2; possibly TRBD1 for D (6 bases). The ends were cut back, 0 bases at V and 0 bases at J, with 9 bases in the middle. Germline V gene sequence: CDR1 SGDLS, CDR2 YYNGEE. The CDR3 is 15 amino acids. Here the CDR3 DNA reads TGTGCCAGCAGCGTAGAAGCAGGGGCTAACTATGGCTACACCTTC. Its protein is CASSVEAGANYGYTF.

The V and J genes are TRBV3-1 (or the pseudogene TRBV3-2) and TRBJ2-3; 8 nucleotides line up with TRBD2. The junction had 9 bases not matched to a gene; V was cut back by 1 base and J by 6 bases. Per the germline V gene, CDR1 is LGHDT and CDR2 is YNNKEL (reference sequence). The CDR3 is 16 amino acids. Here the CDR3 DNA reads TGTGCCAGCAGCCAAGCGGCGGGGGGAGCTCATGATACGCAGTATTTT. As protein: CASSQAAGGAHDTQYF.

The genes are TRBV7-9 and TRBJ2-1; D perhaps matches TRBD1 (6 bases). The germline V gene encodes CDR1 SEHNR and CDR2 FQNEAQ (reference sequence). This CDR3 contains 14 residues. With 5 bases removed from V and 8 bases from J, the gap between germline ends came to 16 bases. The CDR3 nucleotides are TGTGCCAGCAGCCGGGCGACAGGTCTGGATGAGCAGTTCTTC. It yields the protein CASSRATGLDEQFF.

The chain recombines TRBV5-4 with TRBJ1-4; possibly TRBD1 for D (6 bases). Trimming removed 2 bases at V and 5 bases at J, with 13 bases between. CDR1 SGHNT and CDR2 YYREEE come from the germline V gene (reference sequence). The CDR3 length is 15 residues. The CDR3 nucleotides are TGTGCCAGCAGCTTTGGCGACAGGTCGAATGAAAAACTGTTTTTT. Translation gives CASSFGDRSNEKLFF.

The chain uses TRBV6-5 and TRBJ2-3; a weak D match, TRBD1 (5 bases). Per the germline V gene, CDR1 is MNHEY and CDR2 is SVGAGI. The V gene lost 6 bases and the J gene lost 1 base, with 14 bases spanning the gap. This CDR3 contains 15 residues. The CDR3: CASSQGGRGTDTQYF. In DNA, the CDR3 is TGTGCCAGCAGCCAGGGTGGCAGGGGCACAGATACGCAGTATTTT.

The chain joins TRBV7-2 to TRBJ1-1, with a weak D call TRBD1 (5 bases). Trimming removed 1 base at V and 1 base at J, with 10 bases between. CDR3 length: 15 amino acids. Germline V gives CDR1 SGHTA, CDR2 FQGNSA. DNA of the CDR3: TGTGCCAGCAGCTTAGGGAAGGGGTGGAACACTGAAGCTTTCTTT. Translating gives CASSLGKGWNTEAFF.

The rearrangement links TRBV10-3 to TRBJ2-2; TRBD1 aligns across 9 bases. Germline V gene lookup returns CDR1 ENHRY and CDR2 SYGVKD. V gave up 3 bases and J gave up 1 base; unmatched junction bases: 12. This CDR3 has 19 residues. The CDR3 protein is CAISDIRSLTGGNTGELFF. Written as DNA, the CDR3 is TGTGCCATCAGTGACATTCGGTCTCTGACAGGGGGGAACACCGGGGAGCTGTTTTTT.

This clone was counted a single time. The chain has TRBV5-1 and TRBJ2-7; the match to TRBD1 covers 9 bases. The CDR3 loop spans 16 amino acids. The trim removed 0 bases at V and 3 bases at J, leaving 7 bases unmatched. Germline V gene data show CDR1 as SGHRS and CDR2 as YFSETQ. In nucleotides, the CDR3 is TGCGCCAGCAGCTTGGCCAAGGGACAGGGAAACTACGAGCAGTACTTC. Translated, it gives CASSLAKGQGNYEQYF. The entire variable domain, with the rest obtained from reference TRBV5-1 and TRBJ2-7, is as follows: KAGVTQTPRYLIKTRGQQVTLSCSPISGHRSVSWYQQTPGQGLQFLFEYFSETQRNKGNFPGRFSGRQFSNSRSEMNVSTLELGDSALYLCASSLAKGQGNYEQYFGPGTRLTVT.

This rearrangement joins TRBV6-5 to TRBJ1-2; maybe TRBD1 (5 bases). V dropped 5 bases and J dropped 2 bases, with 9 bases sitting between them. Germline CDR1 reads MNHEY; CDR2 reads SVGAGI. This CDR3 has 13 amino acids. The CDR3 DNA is TGTGCCAGCAGTCGGGACTCCAACTATGGCTACACCTTC. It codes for CASSRDSNYGYTF.

Here the CDR3 reads CATSDDGTGHTEAFF. CDR3 bases: TGTGCCACCAGTGATGACGGTACAGGGCACACTGAAGCTTTCTTT. V is TRBV24-1 and J is TRBJ1-1; possible D gene TRBD1, 6 bases. Trimming left V 3 bases short and J 3 bases short, with 13 bases between. This CDR3 comprises 15 residues. CDR1 is KGHDR and CDR2 is SFDVKD in the germline V gene.

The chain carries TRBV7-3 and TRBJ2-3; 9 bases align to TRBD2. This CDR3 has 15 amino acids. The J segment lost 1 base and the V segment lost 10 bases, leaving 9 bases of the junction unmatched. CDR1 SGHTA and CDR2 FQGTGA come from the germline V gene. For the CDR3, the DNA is TGTGCCACCGCGCGGGGGGGCAGCGGCACAGATACGCAGTATTTT. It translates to CATARGGSGTDTQYF.

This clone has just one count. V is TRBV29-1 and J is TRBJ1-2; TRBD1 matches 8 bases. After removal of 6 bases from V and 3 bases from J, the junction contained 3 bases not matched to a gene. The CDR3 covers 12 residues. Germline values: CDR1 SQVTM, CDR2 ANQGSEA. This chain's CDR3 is CSVQQGDYGYTF. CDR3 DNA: TGCAGCGTCCAACAGGGGGACTATGGCTACACCTTC.

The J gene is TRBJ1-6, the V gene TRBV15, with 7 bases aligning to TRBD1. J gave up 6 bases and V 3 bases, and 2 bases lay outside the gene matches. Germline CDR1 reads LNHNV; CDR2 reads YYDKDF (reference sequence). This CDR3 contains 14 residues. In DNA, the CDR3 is TGTGCCACCAGCAGGGGACAGCCTAATTCACCCCTCCACTTT. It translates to CATSRGQPNSPLHF.

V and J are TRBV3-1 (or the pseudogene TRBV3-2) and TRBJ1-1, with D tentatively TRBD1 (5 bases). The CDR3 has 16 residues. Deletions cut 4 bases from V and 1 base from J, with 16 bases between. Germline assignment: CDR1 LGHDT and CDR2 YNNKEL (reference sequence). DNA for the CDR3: TGTGCCAGCAGCCTCACTCAGGGCTCGAGGAACACTGAAGCTTTCTTT. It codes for CASSLTQGSRNTEAFF.

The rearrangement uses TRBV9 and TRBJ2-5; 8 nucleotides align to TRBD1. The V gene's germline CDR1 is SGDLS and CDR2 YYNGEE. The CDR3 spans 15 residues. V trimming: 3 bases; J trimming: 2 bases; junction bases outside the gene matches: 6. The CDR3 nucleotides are TGTGCCAGCAGCGCCCCGGACAGGGTTCAAGAGACCCAGTACTTC. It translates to CASSAPDRVQETQYF. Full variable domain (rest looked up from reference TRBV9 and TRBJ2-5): DSGVTQTPKHLITATGQRVTLRCSPRSGDLSVYWYQQSLDQGLQFLIQYYNGEERAKGNILERFSAQQFPDLHSELNLSSLELGDSALYFCASSAPDRVQETQYFGPGTRLLVL.

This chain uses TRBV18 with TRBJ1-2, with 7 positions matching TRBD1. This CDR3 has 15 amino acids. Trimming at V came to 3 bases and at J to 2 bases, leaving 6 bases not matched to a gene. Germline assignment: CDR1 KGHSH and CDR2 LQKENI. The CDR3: CASSPRDRVNYGYTF. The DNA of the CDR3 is TGTGCCAGCTCACCTAGAGACAGGGTGAACTATGGCTACACCTTC.

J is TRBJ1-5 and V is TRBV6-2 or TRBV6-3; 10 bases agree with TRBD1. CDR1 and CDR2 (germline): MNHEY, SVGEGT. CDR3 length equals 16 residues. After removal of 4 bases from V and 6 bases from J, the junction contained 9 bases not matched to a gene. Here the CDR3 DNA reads TGTGCCAGCAGTTCCAGACAGGGGGCCTTGGGTCAGCCCCAGCATTTT. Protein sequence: CASSSRQGALGQPQHF.

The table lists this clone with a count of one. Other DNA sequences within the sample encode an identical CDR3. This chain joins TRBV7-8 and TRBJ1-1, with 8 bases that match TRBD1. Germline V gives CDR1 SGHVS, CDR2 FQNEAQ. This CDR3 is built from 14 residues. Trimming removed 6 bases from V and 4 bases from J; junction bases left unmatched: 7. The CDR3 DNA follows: TGTGCCAGCAGTTCCGGGACAGGAGGCACTGAAGCTTTCTTT. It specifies CASSSGTGGTEAFF. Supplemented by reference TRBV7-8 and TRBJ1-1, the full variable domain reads GAGVSQSPRYKVAKRGQDVALRCDPISGHVSLFWYQQALGQGPEFLTYFQNEAQLDKSGLPSDRFFAERPEGSVSTLKIQRTQQEDSAVYLCASSSGTGGTEAFFGQGTRLTVV.

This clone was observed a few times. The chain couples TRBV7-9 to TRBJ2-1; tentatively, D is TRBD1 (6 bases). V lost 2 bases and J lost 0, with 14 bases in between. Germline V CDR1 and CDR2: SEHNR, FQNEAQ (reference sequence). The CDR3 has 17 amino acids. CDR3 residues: CASSLSLAGVSYNEQFF. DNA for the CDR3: TGTGCCAGCAGCTTATCCCTCGCAGGGGTCTCCTACAATGAGCAGTTCTTC.